This TCR beta chain was retrieved from a study of blood T cell repertoires in COVID-19. Study-wide context: Spain, Italy and the United States supplied samples that represented acute and convalescent COVID-19.

Study processing details: Reference gene primers were amplified, and this amplification served to estimate nucleated cell counts. Produced via immunoSEQ multiplex PCR; TCRdb's table is partial and in-frame only. V and J calls and clone size are given by that table; D and trimming were obtained from the DNA. This sample yields under 200,000 clones, of which 65% to 90% are seen a single time; 1.5% to 1.9% belongs to the top ten. Germline V CDR1 and CDR2: LNHDA, SQIVND (reference sequence). V lost 6 bases and J 4 bases, leaving 13 bases between the germline ends. The CDR3 runs 14 residues. The V call is TRBV19, the J call TRBJ1-5; a weak D match, TRBD1 (5 bases). The sequencing sample was made of peripheral blood. The TCR was taken from a human donor in a cohort sampled during active COVID-19. The CDR3 DNA sequence: TGTGCCAGTAGCCATGCGGGGGGGAATCAGCCCCAGCATTTT. Its protein is CASSHAGGNQPQHF.